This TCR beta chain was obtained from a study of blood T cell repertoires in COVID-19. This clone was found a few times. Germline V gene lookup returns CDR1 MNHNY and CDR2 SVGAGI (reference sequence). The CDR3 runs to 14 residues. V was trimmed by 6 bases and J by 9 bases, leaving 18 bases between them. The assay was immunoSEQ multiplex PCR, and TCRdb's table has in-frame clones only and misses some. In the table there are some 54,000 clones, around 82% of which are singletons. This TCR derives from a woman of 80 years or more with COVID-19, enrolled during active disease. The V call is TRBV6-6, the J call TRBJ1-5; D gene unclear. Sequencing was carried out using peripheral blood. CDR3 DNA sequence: TGTGCCAGCAGCCGATCGCGGGAGACTGCGCCCCAGCATTTT. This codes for CASSRSRETAPQHF.